This T cell receptor beta chain was observed in a study of blood T cell repertoires in COVID-19. Study-level information: Samples representing acute and convalescent COVID-19 were sourced from the United States, Italy and Spain. Nucleic acid was either cDNA or gDNA, and it came from T cells, B-cell-depleted T cells, or PBMCs.

In the original workflow: The authors estimated nucleated cell counts from reference gene primer amplification. The data were produced by immunoSEQ multiplex PCR, yet TCRdb's version contains in-frame clones alone and is incomplete. The V and J calls and the clone size are those of that table, but D and trimming were determined from the DNA. The sample yields 89,000 or so clones, roughly 96% seen once. Per the germline V gene, CDR1 is LGHDT and CDR2 is YNNKEL (reference sequence). This CDR3 region has 19 residues. J lost 0 bases, V lost 0 bases, and 9 bases had no gene match. The sample taken for sequencing was peripheral blood. This receptor was taken from a human donor with active COVID-19. The donor label of this sample is uncertain. J is TRBJ1-4 and V is TRBV3-1 (or the pseudogene TRBV3-2); 8 nucleotides align to TRBD1. The CDR3 nucleotides read TGTGCCAGCAGCCAAGACCGACAGGGGATAACGGCAACTAATGAAAAACTGTTTTTT. This encodes CASSQDRQGITATNEKLFF.